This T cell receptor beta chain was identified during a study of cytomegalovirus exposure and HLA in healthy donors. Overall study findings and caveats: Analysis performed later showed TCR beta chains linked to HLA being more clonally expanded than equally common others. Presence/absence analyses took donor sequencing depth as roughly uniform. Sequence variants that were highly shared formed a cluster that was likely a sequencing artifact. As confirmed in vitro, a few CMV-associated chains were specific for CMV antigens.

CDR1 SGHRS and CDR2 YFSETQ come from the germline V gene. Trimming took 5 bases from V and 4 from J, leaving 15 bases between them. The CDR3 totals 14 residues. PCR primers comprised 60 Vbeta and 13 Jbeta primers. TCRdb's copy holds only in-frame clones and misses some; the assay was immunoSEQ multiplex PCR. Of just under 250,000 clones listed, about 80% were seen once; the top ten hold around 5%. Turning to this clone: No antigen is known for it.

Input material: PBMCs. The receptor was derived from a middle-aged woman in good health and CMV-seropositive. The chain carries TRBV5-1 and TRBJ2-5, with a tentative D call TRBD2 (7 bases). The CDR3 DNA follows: TGCGCCAGCAGAAGGGGGGGCGGAGCAGAGACCCAGTACTTC. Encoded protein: CASRRGGGAETQYF.